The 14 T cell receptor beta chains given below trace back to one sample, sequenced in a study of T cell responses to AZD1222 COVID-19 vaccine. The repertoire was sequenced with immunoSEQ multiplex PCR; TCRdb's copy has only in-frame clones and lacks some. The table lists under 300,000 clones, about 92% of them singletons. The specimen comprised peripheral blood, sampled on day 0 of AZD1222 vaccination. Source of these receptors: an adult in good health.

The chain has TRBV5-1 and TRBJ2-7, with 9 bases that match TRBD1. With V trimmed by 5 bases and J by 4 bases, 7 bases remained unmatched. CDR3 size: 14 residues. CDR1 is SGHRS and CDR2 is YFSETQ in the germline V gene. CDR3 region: CASRLGTGLYEQYF. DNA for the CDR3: TGCGCCAGCAGACTCGGGACAGGGCTTTACGAGCAGTACTTC.

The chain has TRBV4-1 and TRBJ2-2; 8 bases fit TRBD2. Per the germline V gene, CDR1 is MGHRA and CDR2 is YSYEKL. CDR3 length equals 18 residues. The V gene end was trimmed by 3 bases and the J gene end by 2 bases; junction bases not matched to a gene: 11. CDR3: CASSQRGPGLDNTGELFF. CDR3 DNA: TGCGCCAGCAGCCAGAGGGGACCGGGACTAGATAACACCGGGGAGCTGTTTTTT.

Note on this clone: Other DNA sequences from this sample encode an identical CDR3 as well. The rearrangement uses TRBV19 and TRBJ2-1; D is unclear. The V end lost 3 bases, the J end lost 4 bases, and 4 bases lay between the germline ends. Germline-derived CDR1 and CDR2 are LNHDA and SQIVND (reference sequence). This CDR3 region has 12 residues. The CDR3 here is CASSIGYNEQFF. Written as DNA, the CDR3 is TGTGCCAGTAGTATTGGGTACAATGAGCAGTTCTTC.

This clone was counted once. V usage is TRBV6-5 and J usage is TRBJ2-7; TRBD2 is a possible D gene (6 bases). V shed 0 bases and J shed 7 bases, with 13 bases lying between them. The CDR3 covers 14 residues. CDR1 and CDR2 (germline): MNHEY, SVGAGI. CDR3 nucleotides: TGTGCCAGCAGTTACTCGGTTCGCGGGGTTGAGCAGTACTTC. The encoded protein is CASSYSVRGVEQYF.

The CDR3: CASSRGASGSEETQYF. The CDR3 bases are TGCGCCAGCAGTCGGGGGGCTAGCGGATCTGAGGAGACCCAGTACTTC. The chain carries TRBV5-1 and TRBJ2-5; maybe TRBD2 (7 bases). This CDR3 spans 16 amino acids. Germline-derived CDR1 and CDR2 are SGHRS and YFSETQ. The V end was cut by 5 bases, the J end by 5 bases, with 22 bases between.

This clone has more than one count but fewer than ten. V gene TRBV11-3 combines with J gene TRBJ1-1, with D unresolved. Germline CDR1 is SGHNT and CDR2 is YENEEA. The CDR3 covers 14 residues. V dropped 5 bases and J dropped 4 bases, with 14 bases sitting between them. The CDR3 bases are TGTGCCAGCAGCCTCGGGCCCTCCTTCACTGAAGCTTTCTTT. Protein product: CASSLGPSFTEAFF.

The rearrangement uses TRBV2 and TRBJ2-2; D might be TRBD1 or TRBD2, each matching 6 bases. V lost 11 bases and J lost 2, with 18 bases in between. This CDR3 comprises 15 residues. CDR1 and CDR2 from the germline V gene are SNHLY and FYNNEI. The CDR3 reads CALRGGRVNTGELFF. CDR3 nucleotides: TGTGCCCTCAGGGGAGGCAGGGTTAACACCGGGGAGCTGTTTTTT.

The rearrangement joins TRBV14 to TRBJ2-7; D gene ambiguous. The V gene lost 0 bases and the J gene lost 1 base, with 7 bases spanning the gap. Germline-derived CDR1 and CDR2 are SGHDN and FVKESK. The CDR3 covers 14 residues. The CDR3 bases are TGTGCCAGCAGCCAAGAACTGGGGTCCTACGAGCAGTACTTC. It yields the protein CASSQELGSYEQYF. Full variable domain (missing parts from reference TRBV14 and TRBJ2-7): EAGVTQFPSHSVIEKGQTVTLRCDPISGHDNLYWYRRVMGKEIKFLLHFVKESKQDESGMPNNRFLAERTGGTYSTLKVQPAELEDSGVYFCASSQELGSYEQYFGPGTRLTVT.

The CDR3 bases are TGTGCCAGCAGCGTAGGCCCGGGGACGCCCAGCGGGGGAGAGACCCAGTACTTC. As protein: CASSVGPGTPSGGETQYF. The gene calls are TRBV9 and TRBJ2-5; 8 nucleotides align to TRBD2. Unmatched junction bases numbered 14, after V lost 0 bases and J lost 4 bases. This CDR3 comprises 18 residues. The germline gives CDR1 SGDLS, CDR2 YYNGEE.

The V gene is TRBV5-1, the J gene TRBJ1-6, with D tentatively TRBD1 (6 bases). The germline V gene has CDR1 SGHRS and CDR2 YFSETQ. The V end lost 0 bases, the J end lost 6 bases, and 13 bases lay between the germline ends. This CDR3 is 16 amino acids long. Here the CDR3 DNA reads TGCGCCAGCAGCTTGGCGGGGGCAGGCCTTAATTCACCCCTCCACTTT. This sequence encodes CASSLAGAGLNSPLHF.

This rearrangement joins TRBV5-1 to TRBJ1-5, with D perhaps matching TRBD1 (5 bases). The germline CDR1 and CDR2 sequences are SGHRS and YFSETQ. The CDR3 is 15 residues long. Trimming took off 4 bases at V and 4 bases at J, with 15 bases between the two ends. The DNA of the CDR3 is TGCGCCAGCAGCGCCCAGGGATTCAAGAATCAGCCCCAGCATTTT. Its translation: CASSAQGFKNQPQHF.

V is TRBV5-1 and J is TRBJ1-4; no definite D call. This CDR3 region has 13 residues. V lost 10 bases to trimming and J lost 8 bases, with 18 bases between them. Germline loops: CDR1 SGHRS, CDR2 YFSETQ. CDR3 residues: CALTRLRQEKLFF. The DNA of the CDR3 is TGCGCCCTTACGAGGCTTCGGCAGGAAAAACTGTTTTTT.

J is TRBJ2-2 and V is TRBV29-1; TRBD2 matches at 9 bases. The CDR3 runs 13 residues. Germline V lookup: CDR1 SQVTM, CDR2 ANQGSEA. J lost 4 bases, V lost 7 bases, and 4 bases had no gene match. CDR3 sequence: CSAGLAGTGELFF. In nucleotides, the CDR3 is TGCAGCGCGGGACTAGCTGGCACCGGGGAGCTGTTTTTT.

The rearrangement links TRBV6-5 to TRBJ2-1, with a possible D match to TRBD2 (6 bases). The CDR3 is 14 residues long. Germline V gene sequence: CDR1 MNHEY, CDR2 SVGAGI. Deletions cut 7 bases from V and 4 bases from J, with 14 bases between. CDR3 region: CASIPGLAYNEQFF. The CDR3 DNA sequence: TGTGCCAGCATCCCGGGACTTGCTTACAATGAGCAGTTCTTC.